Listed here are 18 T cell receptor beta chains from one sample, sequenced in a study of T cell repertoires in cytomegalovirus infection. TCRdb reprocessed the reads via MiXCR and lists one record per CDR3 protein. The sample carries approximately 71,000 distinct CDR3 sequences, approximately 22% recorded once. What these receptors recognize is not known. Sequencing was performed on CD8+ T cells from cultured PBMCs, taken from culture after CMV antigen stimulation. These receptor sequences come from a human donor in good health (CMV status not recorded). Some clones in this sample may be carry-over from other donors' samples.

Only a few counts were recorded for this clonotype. CDR3 nucleotides: TGTGCCAGCAGCTTAAATTTCCTGGGAGGGGACCGCACAGATACGCAGTATTTT. This translates into CASSLNFLGGDRTDTQYF. The rearrangement uses TRBV7-2 and TRBJ2-3, with TRBD2 matching over 7 bases. The CDR3 has 18 residues. Germline assignment: CDR1 SGHTA and CDR2 FQGNSA. Germline trimming cut 2 bases from V and 1 base from J; bases unmatched to any gene: 12.

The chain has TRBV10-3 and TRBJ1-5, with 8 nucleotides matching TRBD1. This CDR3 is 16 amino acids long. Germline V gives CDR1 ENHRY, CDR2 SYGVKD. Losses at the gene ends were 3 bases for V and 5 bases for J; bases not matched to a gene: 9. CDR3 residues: CAISDAGQGDDQPQHF. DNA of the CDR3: TGTGCCATCAGTGATGCCGGACAGGGCGACGATCAGCCCCAGCATTTT.

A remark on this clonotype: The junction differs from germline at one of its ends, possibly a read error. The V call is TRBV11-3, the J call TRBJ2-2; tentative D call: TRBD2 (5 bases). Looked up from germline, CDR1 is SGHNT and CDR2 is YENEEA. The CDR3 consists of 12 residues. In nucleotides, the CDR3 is TGTGCCAGCAGCCTAGAGGGCGGGGAGCTGTTTTTT. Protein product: CASSLEGGELFF.

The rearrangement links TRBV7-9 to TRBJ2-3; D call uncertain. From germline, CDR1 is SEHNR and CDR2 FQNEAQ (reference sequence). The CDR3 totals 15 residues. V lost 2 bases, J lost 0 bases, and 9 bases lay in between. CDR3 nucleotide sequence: TGTGCCAGCAGCTTACGAATTTCTAGCACAGATACGCAGTATTTT. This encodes CASSLRISSTDTQYF.

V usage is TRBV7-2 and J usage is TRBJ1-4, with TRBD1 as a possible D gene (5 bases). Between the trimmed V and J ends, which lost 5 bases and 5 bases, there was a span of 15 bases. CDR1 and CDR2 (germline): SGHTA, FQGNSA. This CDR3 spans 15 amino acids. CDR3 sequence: CASSNGGWGNEKLFF. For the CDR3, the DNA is TGTGCCAGCAGCAATGGTGGGTGGGGGAATGAAAAACTGTTTTTT.

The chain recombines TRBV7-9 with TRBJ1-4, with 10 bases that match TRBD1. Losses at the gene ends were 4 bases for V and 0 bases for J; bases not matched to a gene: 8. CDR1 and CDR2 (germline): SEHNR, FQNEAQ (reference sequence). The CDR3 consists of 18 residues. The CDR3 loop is CASSSGQGRGATNEKLFF. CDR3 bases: TGTGCCAGCAGCTCGGGACAGGGGCGGGGTGCAACTAATGAAAAACTGTTTTTT.

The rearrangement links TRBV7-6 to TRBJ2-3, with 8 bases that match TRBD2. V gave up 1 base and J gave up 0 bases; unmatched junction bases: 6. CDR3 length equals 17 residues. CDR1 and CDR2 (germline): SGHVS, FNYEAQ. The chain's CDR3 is CASSLGASGPSTDTQYF. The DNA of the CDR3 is TGTGCCAGCAGCTTAGGGGCTAGCGGGCCCAGCACAGATACGCAGTATTTT.

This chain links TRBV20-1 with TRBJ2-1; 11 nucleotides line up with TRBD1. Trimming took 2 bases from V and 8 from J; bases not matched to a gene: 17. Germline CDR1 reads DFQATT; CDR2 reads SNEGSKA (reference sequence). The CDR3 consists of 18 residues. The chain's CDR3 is CSARSYWDRGKSFDEQFF. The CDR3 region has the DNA TGCAGTGCTAGATCCTACTGGGACAGGGGGAAGAGTTTCGATGAGCAGTTCTTC.

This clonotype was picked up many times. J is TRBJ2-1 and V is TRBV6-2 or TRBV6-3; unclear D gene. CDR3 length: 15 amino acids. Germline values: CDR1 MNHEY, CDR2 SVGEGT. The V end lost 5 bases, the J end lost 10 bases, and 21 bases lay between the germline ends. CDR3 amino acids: CASSNIPDRSDEQFF. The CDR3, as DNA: TGTGCCAGCAGTAACATTCCCGACCGGTCAGACGAGCAGTTCTTC.

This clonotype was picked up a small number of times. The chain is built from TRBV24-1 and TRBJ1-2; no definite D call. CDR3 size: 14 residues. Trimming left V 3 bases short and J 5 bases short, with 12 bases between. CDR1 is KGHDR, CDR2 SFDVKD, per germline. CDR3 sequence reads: CATSDAAGVYGYTF. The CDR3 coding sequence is TGTGCCACCAGTGATGCGGCGGGAGTGTATGGCTACACCTTC.

In nucleotides, the CDR3 is TGTGCCAGCAGGTGGACAGGGGGGCACGGCTATGGCTACACCTTC. It codes for CASRWTGGHGYGYTF. The V call is TRBV6-5, the J call TRBJ1-2, with 10 bases identical to TRBD1. The CDR3 is made up of 15 amino acids. Germline V gene lookup returns CDR1 MNHEY and CDR2 SVGAGI. V lost 6 bases, J lost 4 bases, and 8 bases stayed unmatched.

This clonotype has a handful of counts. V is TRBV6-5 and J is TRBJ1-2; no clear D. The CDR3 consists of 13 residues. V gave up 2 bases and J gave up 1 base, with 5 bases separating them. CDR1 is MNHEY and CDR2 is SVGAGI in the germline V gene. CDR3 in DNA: TGTGCCAGCAGTTACGAAATTAACTATGGCTACACCTTC. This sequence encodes CASSYEINYGYTF.

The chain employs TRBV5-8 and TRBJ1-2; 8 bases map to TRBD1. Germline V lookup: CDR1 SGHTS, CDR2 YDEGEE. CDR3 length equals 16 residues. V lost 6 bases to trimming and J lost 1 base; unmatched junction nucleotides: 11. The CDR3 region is CASTIEDRELNYGYTF. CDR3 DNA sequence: TGTGCCAGCACCATCGAGGACAGGGAGCTTAACTATGGCTACACCTTC. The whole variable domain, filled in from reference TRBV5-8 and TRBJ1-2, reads EAGVTQSPTHLIKTRGQQATLRCSPISGHTSVYWYQQALGLGLQFLLWYDEGEERNRGNFPPRFSGRQFPNYSSELNVNALELEDSALYLCASTIEDRELNYGYTFGSGTRLTVV.

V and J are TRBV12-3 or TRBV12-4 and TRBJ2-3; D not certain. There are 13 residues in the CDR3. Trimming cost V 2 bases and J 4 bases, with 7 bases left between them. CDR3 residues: CASSLLVPDTQYF. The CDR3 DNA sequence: TGTGCCAGCAGTTTACTAGTCCCAGATACGCAGTATTTT.

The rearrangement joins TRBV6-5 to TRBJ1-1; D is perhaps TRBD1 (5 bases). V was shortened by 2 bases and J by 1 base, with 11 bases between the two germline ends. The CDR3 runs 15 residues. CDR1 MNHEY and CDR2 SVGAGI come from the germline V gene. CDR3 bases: TGTGCCAGCAGTTACCAGTGGGGGAAGAACACTGAAGCTTTCTTT. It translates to CASSYQWGKNTEAFF.

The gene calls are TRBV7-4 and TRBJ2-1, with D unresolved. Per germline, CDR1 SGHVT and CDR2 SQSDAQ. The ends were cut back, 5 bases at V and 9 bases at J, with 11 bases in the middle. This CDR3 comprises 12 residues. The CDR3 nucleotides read TGTGCCAGCAGCGGAGATCCACTTGAGCAGTTCTTC. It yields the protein CASSGDPLEQFF.

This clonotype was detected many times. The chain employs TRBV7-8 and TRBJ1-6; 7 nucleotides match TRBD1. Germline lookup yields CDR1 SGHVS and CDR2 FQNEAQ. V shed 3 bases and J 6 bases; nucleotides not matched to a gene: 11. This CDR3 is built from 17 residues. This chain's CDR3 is CASSFRSTGTVNSPLHF. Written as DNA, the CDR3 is TGTGCCAGCAGCTTTCGTTCCACCGGGACAGTTAATTCACCCCTCCACTTT.

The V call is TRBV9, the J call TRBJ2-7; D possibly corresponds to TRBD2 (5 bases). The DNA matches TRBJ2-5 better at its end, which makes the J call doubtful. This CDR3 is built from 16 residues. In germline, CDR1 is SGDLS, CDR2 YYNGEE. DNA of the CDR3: TGTGCCAGCAGCGCATACGGGGTTGCGACCCAAGAGACCCAGTACTTC. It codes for CASSAYGVATQETQYF.